This TCR beta chain was recorded in a study of regulatory dendritic cells for organ transplantation. Here immunoSEQ multiplex PCR was the method, and the copy in TCRdb shows in-frame clones only, minus some. The data hold about 21,000 clones, with approximately 83% observed a single time. Points on this clone: Its specificity is not known.

Sorted subsets were CFSE-labeled and cultured approximately 5 days with allogeneic dendritic cells. CDR1 and CDR2 from the germline V gene are SGHNT and YYREEE (reference sequence). Trimming shortened V by 7 bases and J by 11 bases, and 18 bases separated the two germline ends. This CDR3 is built from 12 residues. Sequencing used naive CD4+ T cells from blood cultured with dendritic cells. Subset described: CD45RA+ naive T cells. This rearrangement joins TRBV5-4 to TRBJ1-1, with D uncertain. This TCR came from a human donor in good health. The CDR3 reads CASHNFLGSAFF. The CDR3 DNA reads as TGTGCCAGCCATAACTTCCTCGGATCGGCTTTCTTT.